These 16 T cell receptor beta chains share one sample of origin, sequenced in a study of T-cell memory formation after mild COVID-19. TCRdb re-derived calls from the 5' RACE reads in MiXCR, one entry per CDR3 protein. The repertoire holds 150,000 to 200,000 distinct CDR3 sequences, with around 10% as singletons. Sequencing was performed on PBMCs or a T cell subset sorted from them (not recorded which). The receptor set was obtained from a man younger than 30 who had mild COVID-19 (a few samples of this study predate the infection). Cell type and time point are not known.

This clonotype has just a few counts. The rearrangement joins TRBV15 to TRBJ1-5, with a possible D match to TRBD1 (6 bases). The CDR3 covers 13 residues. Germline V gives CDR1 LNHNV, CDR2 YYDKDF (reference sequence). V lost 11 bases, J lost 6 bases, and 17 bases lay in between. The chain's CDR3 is CALQQGPGQPQHF. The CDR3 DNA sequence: TGTGCCCTACAGCAGGGGCCTGGTCAGCCCCAGCATTTT.

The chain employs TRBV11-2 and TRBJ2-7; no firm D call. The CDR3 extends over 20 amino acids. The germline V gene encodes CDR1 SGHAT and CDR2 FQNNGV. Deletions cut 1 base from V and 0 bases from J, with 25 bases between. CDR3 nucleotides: TGTGCCAGCAGCTTAGTAGTCGGCAGCCTCCTCCCCCAAAGCTCCTACGAGCAGTACTTC. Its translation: CASSLVVGSLLPQSSYEQYF.

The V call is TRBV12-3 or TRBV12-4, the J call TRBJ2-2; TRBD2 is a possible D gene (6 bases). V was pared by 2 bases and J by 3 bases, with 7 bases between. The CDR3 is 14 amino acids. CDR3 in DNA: TGTGCCAGCAGTTTATGGGGGGACACCGGGGAGCTGTTTTTT. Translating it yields CASSLWGDTGELFF.

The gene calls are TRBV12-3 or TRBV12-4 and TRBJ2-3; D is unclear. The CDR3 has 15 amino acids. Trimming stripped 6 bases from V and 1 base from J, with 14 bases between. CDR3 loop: CASSRLFPGTDTQYF. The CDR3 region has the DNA TGTGCCAGCAGCCGACTCTTTCCGGGCACAGATACGCAGTATTTT.

CDR3 nucleotide sequence: TGCAGTGCTAGTCGCGGGAGGAGCACAGATACGCAGTATTTT. This gives the protein CSASRGRSTDTQYF. The chain combines TRBV20-1 with TRBJ2-3, with 8 bases lining up with TRBD2. The V gene's germline CDR1 is DFQATT and CDR2 SNEGSKA (reference sequence). The trim removed 3 bases at V and 0 bases at J, leaving 2 bases unmatched. The CDR3 sequence is 14 residues long.

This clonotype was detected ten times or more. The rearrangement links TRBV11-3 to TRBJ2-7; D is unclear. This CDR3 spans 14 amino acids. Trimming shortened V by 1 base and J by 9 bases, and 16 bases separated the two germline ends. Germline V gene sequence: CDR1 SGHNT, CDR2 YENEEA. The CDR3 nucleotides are TGTGCCAGCAGCTTAGGCGGCAGCCCCGGGTTGCAGTACTTC. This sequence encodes CASSLGGSPGLQYF. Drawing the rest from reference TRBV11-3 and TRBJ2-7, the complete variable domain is EAGVVQSPRYKIIEKKQPVAFWCNPISGHNTLYWYLQNLGQGPELLIRYENEEAVDDSQLPKDRFSAERLKGVDSTLKIQPAELGDSAVYLCASSLGGSPGLQYFGPGTRLTVT.

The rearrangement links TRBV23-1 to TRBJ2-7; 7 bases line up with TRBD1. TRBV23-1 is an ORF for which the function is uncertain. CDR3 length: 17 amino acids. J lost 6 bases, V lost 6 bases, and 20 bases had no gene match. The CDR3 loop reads CASSPDRGPPRSAEQYV. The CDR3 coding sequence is TGCGCCAGCAGCCCAGATAGGGGGCCTCCCCGATCGGCCGAGCAGTACGTC.

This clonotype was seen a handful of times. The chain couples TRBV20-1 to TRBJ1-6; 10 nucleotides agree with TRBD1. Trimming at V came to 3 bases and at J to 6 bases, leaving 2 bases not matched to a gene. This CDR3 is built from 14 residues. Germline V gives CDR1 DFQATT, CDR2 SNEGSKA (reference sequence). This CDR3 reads CSASRDRGNSPLHF. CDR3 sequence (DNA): TGCAGTGCTAGCCGGGACAGGGGTAATTCACCCCTCCACTTT.

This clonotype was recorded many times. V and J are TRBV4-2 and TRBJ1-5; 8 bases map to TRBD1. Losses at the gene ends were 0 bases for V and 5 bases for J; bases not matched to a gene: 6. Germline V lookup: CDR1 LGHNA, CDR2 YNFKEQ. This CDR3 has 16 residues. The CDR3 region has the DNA TGTGCCAGCAGCCAAGATCTGCAGGGGGCTTATCAGCCCCAGCATTTT. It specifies CASSQDLQGAYQPQHF.

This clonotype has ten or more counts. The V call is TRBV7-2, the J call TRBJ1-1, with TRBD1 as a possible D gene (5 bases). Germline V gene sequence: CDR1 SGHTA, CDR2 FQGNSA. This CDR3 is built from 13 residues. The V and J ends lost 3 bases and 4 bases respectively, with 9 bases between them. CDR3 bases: TGTGCCAGCAGCTTCGGGGGAGTCACTGAAGCTTTCTTT. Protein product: CASSFGGVTEAFF.

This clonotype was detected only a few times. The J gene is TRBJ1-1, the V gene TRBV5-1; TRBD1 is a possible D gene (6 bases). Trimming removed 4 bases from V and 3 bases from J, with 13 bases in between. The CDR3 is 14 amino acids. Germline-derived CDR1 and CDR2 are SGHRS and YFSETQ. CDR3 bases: TGCGCCAGCAGCAGCGGGGACATGGACACTGAAGCTTTCTTT. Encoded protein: CASSSGDMDTEAFF.

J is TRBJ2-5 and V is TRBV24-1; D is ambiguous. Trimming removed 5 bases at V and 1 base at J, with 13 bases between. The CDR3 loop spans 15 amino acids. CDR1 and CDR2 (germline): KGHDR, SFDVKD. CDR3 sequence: CATSAALGIQETQYF. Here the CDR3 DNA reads TGTGCCACCAGTGCCGCGCTTGGAATCCAAGAGACCCAGTACTTC.

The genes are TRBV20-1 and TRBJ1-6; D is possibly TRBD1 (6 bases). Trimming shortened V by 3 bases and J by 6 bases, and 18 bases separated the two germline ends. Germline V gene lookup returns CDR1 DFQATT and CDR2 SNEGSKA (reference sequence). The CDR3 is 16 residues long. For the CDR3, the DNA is TGCAGTGCTAGGGAGGGGGGGTCGTTGTTTAATTCACCCCTCCACTTT. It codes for CSAREGGSLFNSPLHF.

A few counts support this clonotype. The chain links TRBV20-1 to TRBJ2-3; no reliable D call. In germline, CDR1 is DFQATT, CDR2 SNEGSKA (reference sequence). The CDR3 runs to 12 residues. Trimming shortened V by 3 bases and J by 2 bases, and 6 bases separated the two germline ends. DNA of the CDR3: TGCAGTGCTAGTTTCGCCACAGATACGCAGTATTTT. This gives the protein CSASFATDTQYF.

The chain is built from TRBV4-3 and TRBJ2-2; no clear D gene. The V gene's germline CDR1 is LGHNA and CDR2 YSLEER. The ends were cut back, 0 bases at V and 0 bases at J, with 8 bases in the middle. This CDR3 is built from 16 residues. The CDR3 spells CASSQDLQANTGELFF. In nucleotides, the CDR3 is TGCGCCAGCAGCCAAGATCTGCAGGCGAACACCGGGGAGCTGTTTTTT.

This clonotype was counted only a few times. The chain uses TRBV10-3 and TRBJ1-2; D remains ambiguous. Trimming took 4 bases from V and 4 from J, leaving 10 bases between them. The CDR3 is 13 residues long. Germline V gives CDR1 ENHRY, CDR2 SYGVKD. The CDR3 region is CAISVEGSYGYTF. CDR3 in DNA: TGTGCCATCAGTGTTGAGGGAAGCTATGGCTACACCTTC.